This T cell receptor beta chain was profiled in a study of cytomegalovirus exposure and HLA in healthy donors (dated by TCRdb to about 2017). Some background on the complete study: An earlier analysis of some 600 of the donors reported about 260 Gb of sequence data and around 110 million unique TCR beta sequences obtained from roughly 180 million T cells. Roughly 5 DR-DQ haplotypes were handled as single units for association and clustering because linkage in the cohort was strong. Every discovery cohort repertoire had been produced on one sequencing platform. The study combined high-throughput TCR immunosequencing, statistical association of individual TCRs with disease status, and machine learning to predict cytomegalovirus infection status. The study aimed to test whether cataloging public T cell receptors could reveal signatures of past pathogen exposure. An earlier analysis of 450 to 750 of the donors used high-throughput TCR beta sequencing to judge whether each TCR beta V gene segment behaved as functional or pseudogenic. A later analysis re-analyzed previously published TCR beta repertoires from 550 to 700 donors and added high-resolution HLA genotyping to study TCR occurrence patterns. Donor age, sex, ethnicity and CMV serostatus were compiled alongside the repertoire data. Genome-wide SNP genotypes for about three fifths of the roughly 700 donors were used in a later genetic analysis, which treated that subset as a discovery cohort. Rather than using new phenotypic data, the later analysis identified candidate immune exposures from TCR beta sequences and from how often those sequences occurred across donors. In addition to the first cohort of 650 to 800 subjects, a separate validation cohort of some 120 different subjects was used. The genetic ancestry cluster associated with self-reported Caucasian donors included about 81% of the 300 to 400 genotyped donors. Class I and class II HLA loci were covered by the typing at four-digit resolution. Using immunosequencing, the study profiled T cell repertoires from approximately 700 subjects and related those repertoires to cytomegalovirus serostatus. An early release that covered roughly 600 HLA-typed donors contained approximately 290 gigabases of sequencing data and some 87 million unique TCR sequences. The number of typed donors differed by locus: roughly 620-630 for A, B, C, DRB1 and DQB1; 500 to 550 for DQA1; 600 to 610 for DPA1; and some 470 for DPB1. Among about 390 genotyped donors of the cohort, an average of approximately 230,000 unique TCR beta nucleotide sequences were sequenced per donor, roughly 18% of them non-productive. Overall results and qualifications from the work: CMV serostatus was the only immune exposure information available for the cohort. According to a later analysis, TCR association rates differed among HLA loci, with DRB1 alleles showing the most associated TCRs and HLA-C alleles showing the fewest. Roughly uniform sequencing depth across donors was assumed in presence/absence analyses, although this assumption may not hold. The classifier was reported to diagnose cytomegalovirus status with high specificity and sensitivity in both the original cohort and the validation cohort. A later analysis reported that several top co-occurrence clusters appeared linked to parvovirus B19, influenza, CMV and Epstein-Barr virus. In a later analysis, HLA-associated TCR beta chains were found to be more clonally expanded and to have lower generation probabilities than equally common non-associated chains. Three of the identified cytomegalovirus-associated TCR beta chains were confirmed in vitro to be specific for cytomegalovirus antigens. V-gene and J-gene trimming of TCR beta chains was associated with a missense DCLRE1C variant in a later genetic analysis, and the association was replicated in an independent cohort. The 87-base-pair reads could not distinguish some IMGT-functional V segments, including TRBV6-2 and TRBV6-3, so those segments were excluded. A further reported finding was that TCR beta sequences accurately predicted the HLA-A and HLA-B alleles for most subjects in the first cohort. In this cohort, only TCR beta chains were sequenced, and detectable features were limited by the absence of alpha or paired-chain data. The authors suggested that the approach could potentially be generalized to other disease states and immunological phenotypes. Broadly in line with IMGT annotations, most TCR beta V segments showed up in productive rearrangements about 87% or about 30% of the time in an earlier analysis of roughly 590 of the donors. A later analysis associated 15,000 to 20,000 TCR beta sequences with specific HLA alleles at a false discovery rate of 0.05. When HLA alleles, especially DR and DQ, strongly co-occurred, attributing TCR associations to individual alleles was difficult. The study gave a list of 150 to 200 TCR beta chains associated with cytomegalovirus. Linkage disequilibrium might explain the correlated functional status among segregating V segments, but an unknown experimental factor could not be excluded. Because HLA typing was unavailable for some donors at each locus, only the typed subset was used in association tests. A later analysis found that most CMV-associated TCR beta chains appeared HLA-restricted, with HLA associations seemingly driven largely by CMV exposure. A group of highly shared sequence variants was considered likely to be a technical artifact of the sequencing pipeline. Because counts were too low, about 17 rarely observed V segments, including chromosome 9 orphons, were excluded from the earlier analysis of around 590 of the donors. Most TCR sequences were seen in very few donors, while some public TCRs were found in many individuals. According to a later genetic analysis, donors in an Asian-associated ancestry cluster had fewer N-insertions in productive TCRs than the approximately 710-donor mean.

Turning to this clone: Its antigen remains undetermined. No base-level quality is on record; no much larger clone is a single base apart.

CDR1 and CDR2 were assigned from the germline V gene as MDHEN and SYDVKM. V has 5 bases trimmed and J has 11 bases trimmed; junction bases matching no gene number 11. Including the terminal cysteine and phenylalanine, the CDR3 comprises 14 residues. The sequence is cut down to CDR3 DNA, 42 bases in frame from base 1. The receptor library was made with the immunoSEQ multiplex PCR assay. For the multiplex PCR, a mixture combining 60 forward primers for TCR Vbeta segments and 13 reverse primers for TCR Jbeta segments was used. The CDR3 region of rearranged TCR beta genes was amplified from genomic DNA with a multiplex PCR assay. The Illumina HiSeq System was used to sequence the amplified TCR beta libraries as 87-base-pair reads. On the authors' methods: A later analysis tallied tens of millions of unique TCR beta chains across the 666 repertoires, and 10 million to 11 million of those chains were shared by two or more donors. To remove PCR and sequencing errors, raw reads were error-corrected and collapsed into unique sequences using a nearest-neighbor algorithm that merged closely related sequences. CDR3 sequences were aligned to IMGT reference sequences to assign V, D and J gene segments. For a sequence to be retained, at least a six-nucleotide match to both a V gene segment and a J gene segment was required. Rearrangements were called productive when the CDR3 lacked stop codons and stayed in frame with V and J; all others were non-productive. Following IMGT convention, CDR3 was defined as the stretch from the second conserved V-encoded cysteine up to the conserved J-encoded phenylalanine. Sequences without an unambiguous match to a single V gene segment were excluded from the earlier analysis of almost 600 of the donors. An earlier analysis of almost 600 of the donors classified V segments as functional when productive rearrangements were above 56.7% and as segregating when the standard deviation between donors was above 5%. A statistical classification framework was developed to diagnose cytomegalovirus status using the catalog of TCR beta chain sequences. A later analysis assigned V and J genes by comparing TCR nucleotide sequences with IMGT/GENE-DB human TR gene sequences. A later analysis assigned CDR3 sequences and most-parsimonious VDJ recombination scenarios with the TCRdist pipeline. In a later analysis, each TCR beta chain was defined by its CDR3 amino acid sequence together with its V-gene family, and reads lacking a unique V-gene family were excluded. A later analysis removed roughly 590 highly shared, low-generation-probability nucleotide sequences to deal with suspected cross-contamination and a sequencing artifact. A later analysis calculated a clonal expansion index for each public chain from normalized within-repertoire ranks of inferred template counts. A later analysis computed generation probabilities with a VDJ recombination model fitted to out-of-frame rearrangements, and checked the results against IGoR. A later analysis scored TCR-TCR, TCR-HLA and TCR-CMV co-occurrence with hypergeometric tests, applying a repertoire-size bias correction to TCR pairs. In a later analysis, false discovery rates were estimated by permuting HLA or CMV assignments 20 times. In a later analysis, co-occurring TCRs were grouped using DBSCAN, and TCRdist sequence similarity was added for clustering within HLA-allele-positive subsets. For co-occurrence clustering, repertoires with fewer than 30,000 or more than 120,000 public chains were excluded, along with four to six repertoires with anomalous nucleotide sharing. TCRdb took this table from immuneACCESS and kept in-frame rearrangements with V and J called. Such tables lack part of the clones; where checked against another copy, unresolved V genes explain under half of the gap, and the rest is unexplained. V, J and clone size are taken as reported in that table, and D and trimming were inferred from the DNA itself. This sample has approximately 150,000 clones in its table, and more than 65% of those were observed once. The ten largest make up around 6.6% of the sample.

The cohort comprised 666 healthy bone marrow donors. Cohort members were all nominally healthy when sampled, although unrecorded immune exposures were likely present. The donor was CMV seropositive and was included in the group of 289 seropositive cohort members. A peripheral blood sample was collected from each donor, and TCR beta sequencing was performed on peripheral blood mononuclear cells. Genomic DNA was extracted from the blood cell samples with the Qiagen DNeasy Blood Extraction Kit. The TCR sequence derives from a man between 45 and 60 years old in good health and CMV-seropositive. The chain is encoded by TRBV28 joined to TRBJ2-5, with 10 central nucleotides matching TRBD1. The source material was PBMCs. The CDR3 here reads CASSGPGTGVEQYF. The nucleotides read TGTGCCAGCAGTGGTCCTGGGACAGGGGTAGAGCAGTACTTC.